Described below is a single T cell receptor beta chain sequence and its context. Antigen specificity is unknown. This CDR3 is built from 16 residues. Trimming pared 6 bases from V and 0 bases from J, leaving 12 bases between. Germline lookup yields CDR1 LGHNA and CDR2 YNFKEQ. The sample belongs to a study of cytomegalovirus exposure and HLA in healthy donors. Study-wide results and caveats: It was reportedly the case that the classifier diagnosed cytomegalovirus status with high specificity and sensitivity.

The study sampled nominally healthy donors, though unrecorded immune exposures were likely. The study ran its PCR with 60 Vbeta and 13 Jbeta primers. Assay used: immunoSEQ multiplex PCR; TCRdb lists only in-frame clones, some missing. The sample lists 150,000 to 200,000 clones, about four fifths occurring once. Input material: PBMCs. The TCR comes from a woman in her late teens or twenties in good health and CMV-seropositive. The chain is built from TRBV4-2 and TRBJ2-6, with D unresolved. CDR3 residues: CASSPDISSGANVLTF. The CDR3 DNA reads TGTGCCAGCAGTCCCGACATTTCCTCTGGGGCCAACGTCCTGACTTTC.